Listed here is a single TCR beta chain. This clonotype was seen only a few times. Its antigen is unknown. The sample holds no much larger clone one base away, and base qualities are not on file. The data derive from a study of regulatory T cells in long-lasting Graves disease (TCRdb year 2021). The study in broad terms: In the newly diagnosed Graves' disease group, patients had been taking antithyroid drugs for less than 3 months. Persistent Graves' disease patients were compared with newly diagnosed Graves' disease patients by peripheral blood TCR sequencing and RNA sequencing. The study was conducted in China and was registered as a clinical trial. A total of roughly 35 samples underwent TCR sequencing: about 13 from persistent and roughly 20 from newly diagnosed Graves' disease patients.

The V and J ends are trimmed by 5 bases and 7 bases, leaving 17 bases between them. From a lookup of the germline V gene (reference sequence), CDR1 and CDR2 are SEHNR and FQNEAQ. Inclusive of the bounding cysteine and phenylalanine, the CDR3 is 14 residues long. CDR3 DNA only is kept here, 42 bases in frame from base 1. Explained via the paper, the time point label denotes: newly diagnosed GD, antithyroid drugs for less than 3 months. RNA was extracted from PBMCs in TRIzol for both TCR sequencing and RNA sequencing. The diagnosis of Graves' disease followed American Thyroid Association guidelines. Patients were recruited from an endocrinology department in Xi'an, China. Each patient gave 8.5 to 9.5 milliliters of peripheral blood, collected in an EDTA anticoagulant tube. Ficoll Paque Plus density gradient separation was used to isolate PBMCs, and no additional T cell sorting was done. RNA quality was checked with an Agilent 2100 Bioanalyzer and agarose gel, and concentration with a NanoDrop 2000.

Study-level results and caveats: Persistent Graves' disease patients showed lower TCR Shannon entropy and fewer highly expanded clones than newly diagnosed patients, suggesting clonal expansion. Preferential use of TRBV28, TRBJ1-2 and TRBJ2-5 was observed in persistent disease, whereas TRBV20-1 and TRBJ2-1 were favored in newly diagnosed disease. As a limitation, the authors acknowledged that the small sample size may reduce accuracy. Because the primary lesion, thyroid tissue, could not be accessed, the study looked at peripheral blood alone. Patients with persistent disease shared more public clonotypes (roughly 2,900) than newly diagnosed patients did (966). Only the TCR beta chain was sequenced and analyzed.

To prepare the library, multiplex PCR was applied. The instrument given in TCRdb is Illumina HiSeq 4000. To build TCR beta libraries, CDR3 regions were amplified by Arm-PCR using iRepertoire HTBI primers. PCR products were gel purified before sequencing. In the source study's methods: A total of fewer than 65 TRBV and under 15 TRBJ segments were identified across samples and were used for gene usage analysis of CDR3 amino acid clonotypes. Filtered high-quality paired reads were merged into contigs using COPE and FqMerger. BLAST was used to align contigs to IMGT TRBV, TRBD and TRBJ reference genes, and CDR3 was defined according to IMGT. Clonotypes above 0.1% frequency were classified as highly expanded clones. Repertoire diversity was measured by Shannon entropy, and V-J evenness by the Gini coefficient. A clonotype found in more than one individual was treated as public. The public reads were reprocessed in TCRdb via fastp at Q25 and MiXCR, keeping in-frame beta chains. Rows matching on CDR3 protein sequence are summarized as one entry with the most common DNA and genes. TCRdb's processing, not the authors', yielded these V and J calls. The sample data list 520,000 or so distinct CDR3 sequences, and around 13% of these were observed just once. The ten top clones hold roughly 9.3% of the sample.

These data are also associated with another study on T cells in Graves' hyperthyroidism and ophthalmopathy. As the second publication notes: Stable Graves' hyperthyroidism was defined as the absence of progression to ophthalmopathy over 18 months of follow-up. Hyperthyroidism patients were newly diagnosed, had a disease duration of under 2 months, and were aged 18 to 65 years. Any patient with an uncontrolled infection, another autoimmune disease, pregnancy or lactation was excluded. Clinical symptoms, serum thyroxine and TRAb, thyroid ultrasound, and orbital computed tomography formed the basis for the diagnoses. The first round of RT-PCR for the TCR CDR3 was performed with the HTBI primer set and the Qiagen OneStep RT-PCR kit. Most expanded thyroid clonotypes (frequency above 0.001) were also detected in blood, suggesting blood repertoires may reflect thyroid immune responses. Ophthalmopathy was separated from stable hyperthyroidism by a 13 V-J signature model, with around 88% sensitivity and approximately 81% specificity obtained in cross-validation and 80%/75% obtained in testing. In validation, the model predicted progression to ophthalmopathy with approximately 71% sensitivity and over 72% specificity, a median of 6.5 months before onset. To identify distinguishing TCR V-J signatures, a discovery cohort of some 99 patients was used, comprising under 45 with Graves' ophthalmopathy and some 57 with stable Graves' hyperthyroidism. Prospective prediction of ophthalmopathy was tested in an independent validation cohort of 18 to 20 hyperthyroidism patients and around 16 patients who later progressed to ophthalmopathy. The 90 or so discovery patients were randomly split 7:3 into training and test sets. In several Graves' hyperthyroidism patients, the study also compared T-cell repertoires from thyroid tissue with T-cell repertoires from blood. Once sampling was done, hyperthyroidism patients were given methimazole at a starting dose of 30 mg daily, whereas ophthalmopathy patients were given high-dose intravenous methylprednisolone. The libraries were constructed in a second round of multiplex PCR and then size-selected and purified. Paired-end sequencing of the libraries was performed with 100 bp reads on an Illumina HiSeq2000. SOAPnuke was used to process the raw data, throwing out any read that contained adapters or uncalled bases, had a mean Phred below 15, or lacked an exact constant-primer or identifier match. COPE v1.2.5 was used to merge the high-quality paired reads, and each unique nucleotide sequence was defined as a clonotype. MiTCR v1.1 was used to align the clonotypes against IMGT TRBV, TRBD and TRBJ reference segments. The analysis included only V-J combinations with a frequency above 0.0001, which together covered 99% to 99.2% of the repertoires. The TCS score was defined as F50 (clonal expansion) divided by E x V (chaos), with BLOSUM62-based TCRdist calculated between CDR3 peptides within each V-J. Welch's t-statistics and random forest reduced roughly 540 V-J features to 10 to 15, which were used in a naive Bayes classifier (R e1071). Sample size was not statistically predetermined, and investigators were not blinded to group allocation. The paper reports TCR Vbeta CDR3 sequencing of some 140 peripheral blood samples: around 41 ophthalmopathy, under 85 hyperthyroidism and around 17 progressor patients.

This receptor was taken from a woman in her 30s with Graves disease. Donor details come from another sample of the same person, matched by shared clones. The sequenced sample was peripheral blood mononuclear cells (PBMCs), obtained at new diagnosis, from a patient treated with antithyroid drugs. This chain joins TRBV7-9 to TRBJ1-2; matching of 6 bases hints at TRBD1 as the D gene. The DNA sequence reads TGTGCCAGCAGCCCATCGGGGGGCGCGGGTGGCTACACCTTC. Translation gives CASSPSGGAGGYTF.